The 4 T cell receptor beta chains below all came from one sample that was sequenced in a study of Tregs in tolerant kidney transplant recipients. Method: immunoSEQ multiplex PCR; TCRdb's copy keeps in-frame clones and lacks some. The sample lists 98,000 or so clones, almost 90% occurring once. The sample here was CD4+ T cells from blood, taken before the transplant. The receptors were gathered from a human donor who received a combined kidney and bone marrow transplant.

This rearrangement joins TRBV6-5 to TRBJ2-7; 13 bases align to TRBD2. The CDR3 is made up of 15 amino acids. Germline V CDR1 and CDR2: MNHEY, SVGAGI. Trimming cost V 4 bases and J 6 bases; bases outside gene matches: 6. In DNA, the CDR3 is TGTGCCAGCAGTTTACAGCGGACTAGCGGGAGCGAGCAGTACTTC. Its translation is CASSLQRTSGSEQYF.

V gene TRBV5-8 combines with J gene TRBJ2-7; the D is unclear. V was shortened by 0 bases and J by 1 base, with 8 bases between the two germline ends. The CDR3 contains 14 residues. CDR1 and CDR2 from the germline V gene are SGHTS and YDEGEE. CDR3 in amino acids: CASSLEPGSYEQYF. The CDR3 DNA reads as TGTGCCAGCAGCTTGGAGCCGGGTTCCTACGAGCAGTACTTC.

J is TRBJ2-6 and V is TRBV7-2; no clear D gene. The CDR3 length is 15 residues. Germline assignment: CDR1 SGHTA and CDR2 FQGNSA. Between the trimmed V and J ends, which lost 1 base and 0 bases, there was a span of 4 bases. The CDR3: CASSLDSSGANVLTF. CDR3 nucleotide sequence: TGTGCCAGCAGCTTAGACAGCTCTGGGGCCAACGTCCTGACTTTC.

This chain joins TRBV9 and TRBJ1-1; 7 nucleotides line up with TRBD1. Germline assignment: CDR1 SGDLS and CDR2 YYNGEE. Trimming took 3 bases from V and 14 from J; bases not matched to a gene: 13. This CDR3 spans 13 amino acids. CDR3 region: CASSALRQGRKFF. For the CDR3, the DNA is TGTGCCAGCAGCGCCCTAAGACAGGGAAGGAAGTTCTTT.